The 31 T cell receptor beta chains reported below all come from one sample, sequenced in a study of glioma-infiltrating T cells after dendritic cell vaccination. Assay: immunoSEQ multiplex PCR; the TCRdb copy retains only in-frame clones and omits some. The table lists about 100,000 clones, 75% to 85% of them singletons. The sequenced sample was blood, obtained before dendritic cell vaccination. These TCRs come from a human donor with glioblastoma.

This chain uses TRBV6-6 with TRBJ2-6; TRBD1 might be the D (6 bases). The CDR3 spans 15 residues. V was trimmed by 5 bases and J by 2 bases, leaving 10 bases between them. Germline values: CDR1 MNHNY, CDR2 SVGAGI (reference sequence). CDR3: CASSTPGAGANVLTF. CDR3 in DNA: TGTGCCAGCAGTACTCCAGGGGCTGGGGCCAACGTCCTGACTTTC.

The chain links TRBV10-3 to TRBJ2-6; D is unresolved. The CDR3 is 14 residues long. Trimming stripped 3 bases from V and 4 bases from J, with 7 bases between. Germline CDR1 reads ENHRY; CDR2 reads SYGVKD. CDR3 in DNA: TGTGCCATCAGTGACCACGGGGGGGCCAACGTCCTGACTTTC. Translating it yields CAISDHGGANVLTF.

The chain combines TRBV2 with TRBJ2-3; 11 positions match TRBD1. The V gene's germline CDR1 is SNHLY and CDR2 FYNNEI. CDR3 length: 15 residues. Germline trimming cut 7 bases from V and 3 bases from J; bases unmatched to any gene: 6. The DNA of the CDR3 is TGTGCCAGCATGTGGGACAGGGGGTATACAGATACGCAGTATTTT. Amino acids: CASMWDRGYTDTQYF.

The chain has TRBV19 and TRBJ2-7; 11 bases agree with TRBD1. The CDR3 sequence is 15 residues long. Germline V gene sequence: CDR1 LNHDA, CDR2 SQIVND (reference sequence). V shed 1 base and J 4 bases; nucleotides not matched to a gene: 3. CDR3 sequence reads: CASSIAGQGAYEQYF. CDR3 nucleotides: TGTGCCAGTAGTATAGCCGGACAGGGGGCTTACGAGCAGTACTTC.

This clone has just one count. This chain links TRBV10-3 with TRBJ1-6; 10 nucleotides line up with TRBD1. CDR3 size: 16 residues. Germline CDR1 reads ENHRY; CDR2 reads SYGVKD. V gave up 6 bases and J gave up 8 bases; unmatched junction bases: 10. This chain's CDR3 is CAIRERVGQGDSPLHF. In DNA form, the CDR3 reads TGTGCCATCAGAGAACGCGTAGGACAGGGGGATTCACCCCTCCACTTT.

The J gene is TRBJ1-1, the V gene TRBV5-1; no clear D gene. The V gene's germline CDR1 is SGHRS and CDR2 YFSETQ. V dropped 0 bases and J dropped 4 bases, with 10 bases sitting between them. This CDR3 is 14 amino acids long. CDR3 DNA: TGCGCCAGCAGCTTGGTTCCAGGTACCACTGAAGCTTTCTTT. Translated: CASSLVPGTTEAFF.

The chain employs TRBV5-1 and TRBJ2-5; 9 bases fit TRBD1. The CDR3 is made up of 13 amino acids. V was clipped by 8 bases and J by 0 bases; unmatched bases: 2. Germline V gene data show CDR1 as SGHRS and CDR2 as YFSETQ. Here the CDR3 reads CASRQGDQETQYF. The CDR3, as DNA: TGCGCCAGTCGACAGGGGGACCAAGAGACCCAGTACTTC.

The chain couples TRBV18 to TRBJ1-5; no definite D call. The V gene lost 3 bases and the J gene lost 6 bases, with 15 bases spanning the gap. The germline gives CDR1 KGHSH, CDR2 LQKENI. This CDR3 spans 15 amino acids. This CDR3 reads CASSPELQRVQPQHF. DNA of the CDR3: TGTGCCAGCTCACCCGAACTTCAGCGGGTTCAGCCCCAGCATTTT.

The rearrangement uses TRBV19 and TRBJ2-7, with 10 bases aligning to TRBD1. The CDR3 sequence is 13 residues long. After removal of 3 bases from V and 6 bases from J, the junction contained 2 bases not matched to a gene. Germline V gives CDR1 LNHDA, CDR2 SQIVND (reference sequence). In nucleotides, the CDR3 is TGTGCCAGTAGTATTCGACAGGGGGCCGAGCAGTACTTC. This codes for CASSIRQGAEQYF.

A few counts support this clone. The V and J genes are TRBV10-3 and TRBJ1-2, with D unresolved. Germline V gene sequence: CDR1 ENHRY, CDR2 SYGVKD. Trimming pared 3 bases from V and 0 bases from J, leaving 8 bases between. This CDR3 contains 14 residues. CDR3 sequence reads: CAISDTSSNYGYTF. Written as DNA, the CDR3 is TGTGCCATCAGTGATACATCTTCTAACTATGGCTACACCTTC.

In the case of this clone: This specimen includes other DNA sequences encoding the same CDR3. The CDR3 DNA follows: TGTGCCTGGAGTGTAGGGCCAGGGGGATATGGCTACACCTTC. Its protein product is CAWSVGPGGYGYTF. This rearrangement joins TRBV30 to TRBJ1-2; the match to TRBD1 covers 7 bases. J lost 5 bases, V lost 0 bases, and 6 bases had no gene match. CDR3 length: 14 amino acids. Looked up from germline, CDR1 is GTSNPN and CDR2 is SVGIG (reference sequence).

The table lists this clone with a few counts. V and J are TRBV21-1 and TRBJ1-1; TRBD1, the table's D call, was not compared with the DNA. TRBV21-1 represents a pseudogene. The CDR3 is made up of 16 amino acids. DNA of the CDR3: TGTGCCAGCAGCAAAAAAATATTTGACATCCTCACTGAAGCTTTCTTT. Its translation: CASSKKIFDILTEAFF.

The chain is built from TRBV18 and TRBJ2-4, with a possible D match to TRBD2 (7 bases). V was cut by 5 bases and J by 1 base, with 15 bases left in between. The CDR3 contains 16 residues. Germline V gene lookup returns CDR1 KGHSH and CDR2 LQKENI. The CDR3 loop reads CASSTRGAGAKNIQYF. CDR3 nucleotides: TGTGCCAGCTCAACCCGGGGGGCGGGCGCCAAAAACATTCAGTACTTC. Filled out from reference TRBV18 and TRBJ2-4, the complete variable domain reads NAGVMQNPRHLVRRRGQEARLRCSPMKGHSHVYWYRQLPEEGLKFMVYLQKENIIDESGMPKERFSAEFPKEGPSILRIQQVVRGDSAAYFCASSTRGAGAKNIQYFGAGTRLSVL.

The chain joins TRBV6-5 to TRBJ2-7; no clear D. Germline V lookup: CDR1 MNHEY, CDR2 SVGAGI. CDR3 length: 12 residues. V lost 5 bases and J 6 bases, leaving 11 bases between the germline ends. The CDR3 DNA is TGTGCCAGCAGTCGTAATGTCGGCGAGCAGTACTTC. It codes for CASSRNVGEQYF.

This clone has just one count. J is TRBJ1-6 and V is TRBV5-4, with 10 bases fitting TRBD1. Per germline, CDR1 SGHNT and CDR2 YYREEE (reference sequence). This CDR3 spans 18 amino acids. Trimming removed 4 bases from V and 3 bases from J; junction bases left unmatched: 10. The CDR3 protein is CASSKAPGTGVYNSPLHF. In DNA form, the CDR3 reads TGTGCCAGCAGCAAGGCTCCCGGGACAGGGGTCTATAATTCACCCCTCCACTTT.

The CDR3 DNA sequence: TGCGCCAGCAGCTTGCGGGATTTGCGTGAAAAACTGTTTTTT. Translating gives CASSLRDLREKLFF. The rearrangement links TRBV5-1 to TRBJ1-4; D remains unclear. CDR1 and CDR2 from the germline V gene are SGHRS and YFSETQ. The V end lost 1 base, the J end lost 7 bases, and 11 bases lay between the germline ends. This CDR3 contains 14 residues.

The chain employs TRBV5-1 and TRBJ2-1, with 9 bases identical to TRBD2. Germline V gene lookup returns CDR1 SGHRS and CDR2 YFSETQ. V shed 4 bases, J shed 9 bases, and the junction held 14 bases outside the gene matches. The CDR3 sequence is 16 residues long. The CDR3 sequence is CASSPTTGLALREQFF. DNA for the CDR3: TGCGCCAGCAGCCCGACAACGGGACTAGCCCTCCGTGAGCAGTTCTTC.

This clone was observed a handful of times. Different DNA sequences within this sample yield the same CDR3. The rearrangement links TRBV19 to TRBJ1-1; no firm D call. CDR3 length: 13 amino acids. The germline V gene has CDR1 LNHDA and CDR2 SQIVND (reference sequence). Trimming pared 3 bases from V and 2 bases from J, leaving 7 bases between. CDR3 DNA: TGTGCCAGTAGTATCTCAGGCAACACTGAAGCTTTCTTT. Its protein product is CASSISGNTEAFF.

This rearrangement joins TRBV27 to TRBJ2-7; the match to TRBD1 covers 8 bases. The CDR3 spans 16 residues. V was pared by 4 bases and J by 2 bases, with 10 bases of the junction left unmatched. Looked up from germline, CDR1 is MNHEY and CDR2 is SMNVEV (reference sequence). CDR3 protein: CASSSDRGLPTYEQYF. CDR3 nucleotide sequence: TGTGCCAGCAGTTCCGACAGGGGTTTGCCTACCTACGAGCAGTACTTC.

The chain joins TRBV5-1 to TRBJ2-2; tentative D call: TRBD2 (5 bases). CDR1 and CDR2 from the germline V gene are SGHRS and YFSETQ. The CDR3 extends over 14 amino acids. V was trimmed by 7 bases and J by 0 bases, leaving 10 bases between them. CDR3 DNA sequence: TGCGCCAGCGGTTTGGGAGCGAACACCGGGGAGCTGTTTTTT. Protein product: CASGLGANTGELFF.

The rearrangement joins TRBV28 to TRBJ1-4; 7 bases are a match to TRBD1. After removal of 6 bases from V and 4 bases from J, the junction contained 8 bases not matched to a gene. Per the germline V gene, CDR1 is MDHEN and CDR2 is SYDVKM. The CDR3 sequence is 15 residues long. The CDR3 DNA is TGTGCCAGCAGCCCCGGGACAGTGCTTAATGAAAAACTGTTTTTT. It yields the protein CASSPGTVLNEKLFF.

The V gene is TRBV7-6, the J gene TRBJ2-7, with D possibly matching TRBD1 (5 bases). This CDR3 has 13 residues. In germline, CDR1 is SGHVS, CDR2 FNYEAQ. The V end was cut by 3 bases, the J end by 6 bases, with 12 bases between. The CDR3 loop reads CASSFAPQGEQYF. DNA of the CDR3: TGTGCCAGCAGCTTTGCGCCCCAGGGCGAGCAGTACTTC.

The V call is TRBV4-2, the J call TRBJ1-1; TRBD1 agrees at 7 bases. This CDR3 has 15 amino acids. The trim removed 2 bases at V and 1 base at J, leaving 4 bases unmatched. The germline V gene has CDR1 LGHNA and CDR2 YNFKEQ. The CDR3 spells CASSQSTGANTEAFF. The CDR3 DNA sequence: TGTGCCAGCAGCCAATCTACAGGGGCGAACACTGAAGCTTTCTTT.

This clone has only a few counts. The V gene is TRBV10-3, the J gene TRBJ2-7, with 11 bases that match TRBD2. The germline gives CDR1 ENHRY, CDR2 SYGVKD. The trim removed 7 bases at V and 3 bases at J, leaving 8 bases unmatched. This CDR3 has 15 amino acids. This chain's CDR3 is CAITQGLAVVYEQYF. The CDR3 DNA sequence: TGTGCCATCACCCAGGGACTAGCGGTCGTCTACGAGCAGTACTTC.

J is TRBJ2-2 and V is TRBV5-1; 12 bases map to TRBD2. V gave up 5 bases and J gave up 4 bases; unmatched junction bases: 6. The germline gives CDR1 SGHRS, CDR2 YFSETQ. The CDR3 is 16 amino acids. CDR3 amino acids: CASRLPGLAGTGELFF. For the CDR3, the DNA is TGCGCCAGCAGATTGCCGGGACTAGCGGGCACCGGGGAGCTGTTTTTT.

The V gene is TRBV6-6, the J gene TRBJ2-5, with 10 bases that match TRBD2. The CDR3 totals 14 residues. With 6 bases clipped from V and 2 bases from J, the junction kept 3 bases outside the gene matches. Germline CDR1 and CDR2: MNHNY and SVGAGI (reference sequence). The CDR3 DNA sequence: TGTGCCAGCAGAAGCGGGAGGGTGCAAGAGACCCAGTACTTC. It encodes CASRSGRVQETQYF.

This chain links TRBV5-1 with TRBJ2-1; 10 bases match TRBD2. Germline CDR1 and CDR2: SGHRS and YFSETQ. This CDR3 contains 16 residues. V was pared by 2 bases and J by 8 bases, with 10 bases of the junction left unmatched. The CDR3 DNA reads TGCGCCAGCAGCTTAACTAGCGGGGTACACGGGGATGAGCAGTTCTTC. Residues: CASSLTSGVHGDEQFF. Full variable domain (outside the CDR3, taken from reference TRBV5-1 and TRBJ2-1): KAGVTQTPRYLIKTRGQQVTLSCSPISGHRSVSWYQQTPGQGLQFLFEYFSETQRNKGNFPGRFSGRQFSNSRSEMNVSTLELGDSALYLCASSLTSGVHGDEQFFGPGTRLTVL.

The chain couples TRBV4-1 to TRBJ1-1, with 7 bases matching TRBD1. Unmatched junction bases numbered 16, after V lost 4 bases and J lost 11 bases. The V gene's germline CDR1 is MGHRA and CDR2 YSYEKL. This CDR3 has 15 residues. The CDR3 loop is CASSLSEVQTGRAFF. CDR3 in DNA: TGCGCCAGCAGCCTGTCGGAGGTCCAGACAGGGAGGGCTTTCTTT.

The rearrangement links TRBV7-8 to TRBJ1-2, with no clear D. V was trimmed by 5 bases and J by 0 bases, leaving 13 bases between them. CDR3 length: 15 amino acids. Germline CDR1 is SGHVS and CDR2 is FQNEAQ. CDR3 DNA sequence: TGTGCCAGCAGCCTCGTCCAACTGCCTAACTATGGCTACACCTTC. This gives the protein CASSLVQLPNYGYTF.

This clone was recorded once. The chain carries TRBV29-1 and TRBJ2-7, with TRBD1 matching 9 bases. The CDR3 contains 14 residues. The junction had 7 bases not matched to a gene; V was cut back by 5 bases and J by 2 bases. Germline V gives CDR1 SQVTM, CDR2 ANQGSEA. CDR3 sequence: CSVSTGTGPYEQYF. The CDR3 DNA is TGCAGCGTTTCCACCGGGACAGGGCCCTACGAGCAGTACTTC.

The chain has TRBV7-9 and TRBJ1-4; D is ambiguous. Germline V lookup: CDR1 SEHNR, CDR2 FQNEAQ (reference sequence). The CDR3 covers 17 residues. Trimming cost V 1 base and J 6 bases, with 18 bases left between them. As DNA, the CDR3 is TGTGCCAGCAGCTTAGTGGTGGCCTGGGGAGTCGATGAAAAACTGTTTTTT. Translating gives CASSLVVAWGVDEKLFF.